The present T cell receptor beta chain was sequenced within a study of blood T cell repertoires in COVID-19. Germline CDR1 and CDR2: LGHNT and FRNRAP. The CDR3 has 12 residues. V lost 9 bases to trimming and J lost 5 bases, with 10 bases between them. The protocol was immunoSEQ multiplex PCR, while the TCRdb copy is restricted to in-frame clones and leaves out a portion. The repertoire holds over 200,000 clones, 70% to 85% seen once, with about 15% in the top ten. The material sequenced was PBMCs or T cells enriched from blood (not recorded which). The V gene is TRBV12-5, the J gene TRBJ2-2; D is unresolved. The TCR was taken from a man aged 35 to 55 who had recovered from COVID-19. The CDR3 sequence: CASRVDTGELFF. The CDR3 DNA sequence: TGTGCTAGCCGAGTAGATACCGGGGAGCTGTTTTTT.